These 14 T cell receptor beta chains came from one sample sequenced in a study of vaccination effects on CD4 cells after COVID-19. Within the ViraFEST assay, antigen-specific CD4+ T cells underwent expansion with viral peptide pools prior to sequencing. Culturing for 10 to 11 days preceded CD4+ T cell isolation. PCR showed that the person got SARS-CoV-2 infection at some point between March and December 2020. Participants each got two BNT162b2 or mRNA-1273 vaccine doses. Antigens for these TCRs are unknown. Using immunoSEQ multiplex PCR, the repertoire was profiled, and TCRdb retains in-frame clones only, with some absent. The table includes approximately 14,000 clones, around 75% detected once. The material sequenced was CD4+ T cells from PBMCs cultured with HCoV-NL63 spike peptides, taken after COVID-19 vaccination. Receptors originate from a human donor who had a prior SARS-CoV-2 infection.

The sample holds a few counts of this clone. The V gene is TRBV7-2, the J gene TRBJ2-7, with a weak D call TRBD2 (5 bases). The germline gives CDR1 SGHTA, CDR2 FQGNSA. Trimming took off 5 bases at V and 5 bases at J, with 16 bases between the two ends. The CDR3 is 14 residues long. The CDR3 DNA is TGTGCCAGCAGCCCCGTAAGTTGGGAGAACGAGCAGTACTTC. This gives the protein CASSPVSWENEQYF. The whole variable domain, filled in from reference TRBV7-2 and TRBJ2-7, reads GAGVSQSPSNKVTEKGKDVELRCDPISGHTALYWYRQSLGQGLEFLIYFQGNSAPDKSGLPSDRFSAERTGGSVSTLTIQRTQQEDSAVYLCASSPVSWENEQYFGPGTRLTVT.

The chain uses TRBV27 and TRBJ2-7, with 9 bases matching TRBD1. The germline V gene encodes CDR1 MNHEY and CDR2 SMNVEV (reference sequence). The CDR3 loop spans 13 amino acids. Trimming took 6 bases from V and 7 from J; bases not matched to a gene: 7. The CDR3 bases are TGTGCCAGCAGCCGGGACAGGGTTGAAGAGCAGTACTTC. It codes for CASSRDRVEEQYF.

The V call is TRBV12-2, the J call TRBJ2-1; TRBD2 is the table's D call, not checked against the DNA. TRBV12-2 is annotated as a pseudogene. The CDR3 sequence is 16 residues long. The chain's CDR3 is CASRLGLAGRYNEQFF. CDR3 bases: TGTGCAAGTCGCTTAGGGCTAGCGGGGCGGTACAATGAGCAGTTCTTC.

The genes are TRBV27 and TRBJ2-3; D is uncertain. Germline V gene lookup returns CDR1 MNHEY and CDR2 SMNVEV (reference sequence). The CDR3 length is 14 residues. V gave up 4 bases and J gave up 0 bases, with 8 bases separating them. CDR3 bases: TGTGCCAGCAGTTCCGCAGTTAGCACAGATACGCAGTATTTT. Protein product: CASSSAVSTDTQYF.

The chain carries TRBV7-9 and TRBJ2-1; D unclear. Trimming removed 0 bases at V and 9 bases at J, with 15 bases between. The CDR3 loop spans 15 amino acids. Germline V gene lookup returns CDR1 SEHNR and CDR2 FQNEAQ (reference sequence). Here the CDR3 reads CASSLADRYPSEQFF. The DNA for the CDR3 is TGTGCCAGCAGCTTAGCGGATCGCTACCCCTCTGAGCAGTTCTTC.

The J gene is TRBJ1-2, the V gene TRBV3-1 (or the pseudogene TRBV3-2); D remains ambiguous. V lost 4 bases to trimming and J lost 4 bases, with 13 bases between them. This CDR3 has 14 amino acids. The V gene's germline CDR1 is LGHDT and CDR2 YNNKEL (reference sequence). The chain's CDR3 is CASSPPSGSYGYTF. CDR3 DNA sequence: TGTGCCAGCAGCCCGCCCTCGGGGTCCTATGGCTACACCTTC.

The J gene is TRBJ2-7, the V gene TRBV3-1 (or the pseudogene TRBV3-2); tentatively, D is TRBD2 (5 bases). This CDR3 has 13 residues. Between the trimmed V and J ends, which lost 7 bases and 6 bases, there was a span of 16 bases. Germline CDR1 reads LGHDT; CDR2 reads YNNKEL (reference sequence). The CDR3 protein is CASTLSSSAEQYF. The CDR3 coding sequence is TGTGCCAGCACCCTTTCTAGCTCTGCCGAGCAGTACTTC.

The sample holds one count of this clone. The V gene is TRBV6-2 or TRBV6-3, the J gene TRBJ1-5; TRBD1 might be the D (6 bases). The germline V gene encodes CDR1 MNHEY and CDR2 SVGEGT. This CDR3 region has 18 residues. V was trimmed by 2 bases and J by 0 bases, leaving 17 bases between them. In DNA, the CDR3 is TGTGCCAGCAGTTACCACCTCCTGGACAGATATAGCAATCAGCCCCAGCATTTT. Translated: CASSYHLLDRYSNQPQHF.

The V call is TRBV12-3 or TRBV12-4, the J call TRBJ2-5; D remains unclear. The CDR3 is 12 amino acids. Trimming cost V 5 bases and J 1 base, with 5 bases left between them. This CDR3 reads CASSRAQETQYF. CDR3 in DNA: TGTGCCAGCAGTCGGGCCCAAGAGACCCAGTACTTC.

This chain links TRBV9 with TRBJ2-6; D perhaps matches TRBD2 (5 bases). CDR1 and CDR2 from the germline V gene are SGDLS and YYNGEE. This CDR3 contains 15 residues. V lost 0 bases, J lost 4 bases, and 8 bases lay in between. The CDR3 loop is CASSVGPGGANVLTF. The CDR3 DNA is TGTGCCAGCAGCGTAGGACCGGGAGGGGCCAACGTCCTGACTTTC.

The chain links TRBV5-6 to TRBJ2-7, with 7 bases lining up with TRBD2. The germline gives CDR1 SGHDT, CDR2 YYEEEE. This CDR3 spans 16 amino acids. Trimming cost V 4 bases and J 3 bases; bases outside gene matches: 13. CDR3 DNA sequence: TGTGCCAGCAGCCTCCGCTTTGGGGGAGGGGTCTACGAGCAGTACTTC. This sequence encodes CASSLRFGGGVYEQYF.

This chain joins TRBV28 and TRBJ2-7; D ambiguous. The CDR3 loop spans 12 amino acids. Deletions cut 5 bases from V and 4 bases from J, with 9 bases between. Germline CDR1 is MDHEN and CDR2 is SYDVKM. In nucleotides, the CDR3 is TGTGCCAGCAGTCCAGACCCTTACGAGCAGTACTTC. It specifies CASSPDPYEQYF.

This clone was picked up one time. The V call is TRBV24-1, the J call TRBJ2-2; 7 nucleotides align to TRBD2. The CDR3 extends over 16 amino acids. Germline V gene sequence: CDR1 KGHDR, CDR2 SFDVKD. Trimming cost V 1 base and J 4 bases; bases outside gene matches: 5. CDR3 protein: CATSDLGGSPTGELFF. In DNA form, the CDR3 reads TGTGCCACCAGTGATTTAGGCGGGAGTCCCACCGGGGAGCTGTTTTTT.

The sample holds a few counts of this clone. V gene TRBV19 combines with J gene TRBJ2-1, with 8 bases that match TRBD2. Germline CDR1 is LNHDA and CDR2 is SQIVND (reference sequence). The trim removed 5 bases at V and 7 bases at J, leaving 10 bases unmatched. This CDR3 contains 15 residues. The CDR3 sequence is CASSPRSGSLNEQFF. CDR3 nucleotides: TGTGCCAGTAGTCCGAGAAGCGGGAGTTTAAATGAGCAGTTCTTC.